Included here is one T cell receptor beta chain sequence, with context. This clone's antigen is unknown. Base qualities were left out, and no much larger clone turns up one base away. The entry originates in a study of PD-1 blockade in mismatch repair-deficient tumors (dated 2017 in TCRdb). Notes on the research overall: The trial enrolled more than 85 consecutive patients with 12 to 13 mismatch repair-deficient cancer types between 2013 and 2016, all previously treated and progressing. Deep sequencing of TCR CDR3 regions was used to track tumor-associated T cell clones in peripheral blood of patients responding to PD-1 blockade.

General findings and caveats noted by the study authors: Clonal expansion was elicited by three of seven peptides, and just over 140 unique blood TCRs were yielded, about seven of which were also found in tumor; all positive peptides were derived from frameshift mutations. Tumor-resident clones, often undetectable in blood before treatment, expanded rapidly after pembrolizumab and then contracted, generally before radiologic responses.

Library creation used the immunoSEQ multiplex PCR assay. The authors' pipeline ran thus. A clone was classified as neoantigen-specific if the clone expanded significantly in response to the relevant peptide and did not expand significantly in response to any other peptide tested. Not all clones reach the TCRdb copy of this immuneACCESS table, which keeps in-frame sequences only. Checked studies attribute under half of the gap to unresolved V genes and leave the rest unexplained. D and trimming were read from the DNA, whereas the V and J calls and clone size are those reported in that table. The sample has over 9,000 clones on record, approximately 86% of them singletons. More than 20% of the sample comes from the top ten. The sample's time point label, decoded: 10-day in vitro stimulation with candidate neoantigen peptide 2. For every enrolled patient, mismatch repair deficiency was confirmed by either polymerase chain reaction or immunohistochemistry. TCR sequencing was carried out for a few patients who responded to pembrolizumab therapy. About 7 ELISpot-reactive candidate neoantigen peptides were each used in a roughly 11-day in vitro stimulation before TCR sequencing. A control culture without peptide was run identically and served as baseline for clone fold-change calculations. In the phase II trial, pembrolizumab PD-1 blockade was tested prospectively in advanced mismatch repair-deficient cancers, no matter which tissue of origin the cancers came from.

Specimen: cells cultured in vitro, collected from a patient treated with pembrolizumab. The receptor comes from an adult with mismatch repair-deficient cancer.

The DNA reads as follows: TGCGCCAGCAGAGTGCGCCGAGAGACTGAAGCTTTCTTT. Its coded protein is CASRVRRETEAFF. The sequence joins TRBV4-1 to TRBJ1-1; a confident D gene designation cannot be given. CDR1 and CDR2 are read off the germline V gene as MGHRA and YSYEKL. The CDR3 spans 13 residues, from the cysteine through the phenylalanine. The DNA shown is the 39-base CDR3, in frame from base 1. V is reduced by 6 bases and J by 5 bases, leaving a spacing of 13 bases between them.